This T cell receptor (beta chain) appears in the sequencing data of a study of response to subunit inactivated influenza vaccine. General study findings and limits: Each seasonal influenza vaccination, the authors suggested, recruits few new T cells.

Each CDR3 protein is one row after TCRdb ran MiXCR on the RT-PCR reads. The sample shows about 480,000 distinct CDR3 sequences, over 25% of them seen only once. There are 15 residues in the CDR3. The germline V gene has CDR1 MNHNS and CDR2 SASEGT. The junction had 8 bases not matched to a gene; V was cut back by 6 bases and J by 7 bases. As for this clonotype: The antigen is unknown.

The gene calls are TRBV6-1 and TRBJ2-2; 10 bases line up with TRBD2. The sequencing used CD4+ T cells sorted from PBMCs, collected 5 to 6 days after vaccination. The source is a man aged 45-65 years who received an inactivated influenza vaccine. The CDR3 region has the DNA TGTGCCAGCAGGAGGCTAGCGGGAGTTAGCGGGGAGCTGTTTTTT. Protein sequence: CASRRLAGVSGELFF.